This record concerns one T cell receptor (beta chain) sequence. These data originate in a study of blood T cell repertoires in COVID-19. The CDR3 has 16 residues. Trimming stripped 0 bases from V and 0 bases from J, with 10 bases between. CDR1 and CDR2 (germline): SGDLS, YYNGEE. Produced via immunoSEQ multiplex PCR; TCRdb's table is partial and in-frame only. Seen here are approximately 240,000 clones, 70% to 85% observed once, and the top ten hold roughly 1.4%. The chain carries TRBV9 and TRBJ2-1; tentative D call: TRBD1 (6 bases). Source material: peripheral blood. The sequence was obtained from a woman aged 40 to 50 who had recovered from COVID-19. In DNA form, the CDR3 reads TGTGCCAGCAGCGTAGTTTCGGACAGCTCCTACAATGAGCAGTTCTTC. Translating gives CASSVVSDSSYNEQFF.